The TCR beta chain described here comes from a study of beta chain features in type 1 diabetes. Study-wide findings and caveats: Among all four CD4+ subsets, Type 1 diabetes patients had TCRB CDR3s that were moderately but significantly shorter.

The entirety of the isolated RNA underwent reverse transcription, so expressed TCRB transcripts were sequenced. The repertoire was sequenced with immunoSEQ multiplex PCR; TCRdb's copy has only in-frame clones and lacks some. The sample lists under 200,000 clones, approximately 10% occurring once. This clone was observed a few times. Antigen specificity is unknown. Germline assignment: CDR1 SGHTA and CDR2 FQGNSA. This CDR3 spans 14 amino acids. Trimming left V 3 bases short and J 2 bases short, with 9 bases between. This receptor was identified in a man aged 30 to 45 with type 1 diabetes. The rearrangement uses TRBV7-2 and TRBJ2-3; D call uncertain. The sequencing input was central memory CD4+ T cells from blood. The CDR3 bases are TGTGCCAGCAGCTTGTCTCACTTCACAGATACGCAGTATTTT. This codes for CASSLSHFTDTQYF. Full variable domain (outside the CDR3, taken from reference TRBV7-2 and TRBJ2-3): GAGVSQSPSNKVTEKGKDVELRCDPISGHTALYWYRQSLGQGLEFLIYFQGNSAPDKSGLPSDRFSAERTGGSVSTLTIQRTQQEDSAVYLCASSLSHFTDTQYFGPGTRLTVL.